The present T cell receptor beta chain was sequenced within a study of shared clonotypes between healthy human individuals (dated by TCRdb to the early 2020s). About the investigation overall: The cohort included three men and a couple of women between 18 and 49 years of age. For each donor, CD4 naive and CD4 memory were each given three plates, CD8 naive was given two plates, and CD8 memory was given one plate. Libraries were prepared and TCR repertoires were sequenced by different laboratories using diverse techniques, in order to increase sequencing depth and limit assay-specific biases. Leukapheresis yielded between about 0.8 and 8.9 billion PBMCs per donor. The study deeply sequenced blood TCR repertoires of several healthy adults to estimate repertoire size and the extent of clonotype sharing between individuals. The investigation overall reported the following: Naive subsets generally had larger estimated clonotype richness than memory subsets did. Rarefaction of sorted-subset datasets indicated incomplete sequencing despite the large sequencing depth. Compared with non-shared clonotypes, the clonotypes found in all four sorted-subset donors had higher generation probabilities. Pairwise subsampling led to the expectation that sequencing depth would affect the degree of clonotype sharing among donors. Because the study included only a small number of donors, the genetic and exposure-history diversity represented was limited. Only blood was sampled, and tissue TCR repertoires likely differ from those in blood. Across several donors, about 5.2% of naive CD4, roughly 3.8% of naive CD8, about 2.3% of memory CD4, and approximately 0.4% of memory CD8 clonotypes were shared.

On this clone itself: Its target antigen remains unknown. Qualities for individual bases were not recorded, and no much larger clone is one base off.

Donors were healthy HIV-negative adults with no recently reported acute infections or vaccinations. All donors were Caucasian adults living in Nashville, Tennessee, USA. Magnetic negative selection was used to enrich CD4+ T cells, after which naive cells were positively selected on CD45RA and the negative fraction became the memory subset. After blood collection by leukapheresis, PBMCs were isolated using Ficoll-Histopaque density gradient centrifugation and then cryopreserved in the vapor phase of liquid nitrogen. Purity and quantity of every magnetically sorted T cell population were checked by analytical flow cytometry. From each sorted fraction, genomic DNA was isolated and quantified by UV absorbance on a Nanodrop 2000c. For this chain, trimming is 3 bases at the V end and 6 bases at the J end, and the number of junction bases without a gene match is 8. From its cysteine to its phenylalanine, the CDR3 spans 17 amino acids. Only the CDR3 DNA stays, 51 bases, in frame from base 1. CDR1 and CDR2, looked up from the germline V gene, are SGHRS and YFSETQ.

TCR CDR3 regions were amplified from genomic DNA by multiplex PCR using the deep immunoSEQ assay. Genomic DNA extracted from each cell subset was distributed evenly over all wells of several immunoSEQ 96-well plates, and each plate served as one replicate. For sorted subsets, around 200 ng genomic DNA, equal to about 30,000 T cell genomes, was loaded into each replicate PCR. Purified libraries were quantified with a Qubit 3.0 fluorometer, sized on a Bioanalyzer 2100, and re-quantified with the KAPA Library Quantification kit. A separate single-read 150-cycle Illumina NextSeq 550 flow cell was used to sequence each immunoSEQ 96-well plate. On the study's bioinformatics: Because only junctional sequences without quality scores were contained in the immunoSEQ output, filtering matching that applied to full-length reads could not be performed. To assign V/J genes and CDR3, sequences were annotated against IMGT germline references using PyIR, a Python wrapper for IgBLAST v1.9. Reads were removed for weak V/J assignments (E-value above 1e-6), missing CDR3, stop codons, out-of-frame junctions, or ambiguous translated residues. V3J clonotypes were defined as sequences sharing the same inferred V gene, J gene, and CDR3 amino acid sequence. Percentage overlap between repertoires was calculated by dividing the number of shared unique clonotypes by the size of the smaller repertoire. Repertoire richness was assessed with RTK rarefaction, the Chao1 estimator, and Recon v2.1 estimates of unobserved clonotypes. Generation probabilities were computed with OLGA for all TCRbeta clonotypes obtained by the gDNA method from a few donors. TCRdb limited this immuneACCESS table to in-frame rearrangements with V and J called. A share of clones is missing; checked studies link under half to unresolved V genes, and the rest is unexplained. The V and J calls and clone size come from that table; D and trimming were worked out from the DNA. A total of millions of clones appear in this sample, 85% to 95% of them only once. Together, the top ten hold approximately 0.13% of the sample.

The receptor was derived from a man aged 18 to 29 in good health. The chain is assembled from TRBV5-1 and TRBJ2-1; 14 central nucleotides agree with TRBD2. The sequenced sample was naive CD4+ T cells sorted from blood. The sample's cell subset or site label, decoded: CD45RA+ positively selected. The CDR3 is CASSSGLAGGLGNEQFF. Read as DNA, the sequence is TGCGCCAGCAGCTCCGGACTAGCGGGAGGATTAGGCAATGAGCAGTTCTTC.